This T cell receptor (beta chain) was found in a study of blood T cell repertoires in COVID-19. In the study's own analysis: Cell counts per sample came from amplifying reference gene primers. Here immunoSEQ multiplex PCR was the method, and the copy in TCRdb shows in-frame clones only, minus some. The DNA was the basis for D and trimming; V, J and clone size are from that table. This sample has roughly 250,000 clones, with approximately 85% found just once. There are 13 residues in the CDR3. In germline, CDR1 is LNHDA, CDR2 SQIVND (reference sequence). V was cut by 4 bases and J by 5 bases, with 11 bases left in between.

The V gene is TRBV19, the J gene TRBJ1-2; TRBD1 is a possible D gene (5 bases). The sample consisted of PBMCs or T cells enriched from blood (not recorded which). The sequence was collected from a woman aged 25-40 years who had recovered from COVID-19. CDR3 loop: CASSNQGIYGYTF. CDR3 DNA sequence: TGTGCCAGTAGTAACCAGGGAATTTATGGCTACACCTTC. Full variable domain (missing parts from reference TRBV19 and TRBJ1-2): DGGITQSPKYLFRKEGQNVTLSCEQNLNHDAMYWYRQDPGQGLRLIYYSQIVNDFQKGDIAEGYSVSREKKESFPLTVTSAQKNPTAFYLCASSNQGIYGYTFGSGTRLTVV.